The present TCR beta chain was sequenced within a study of long-term antiretroviral therapy in people with HIV. The CDR3 has 13 residues. Germline-derived CDR1 and CDR2 are SGHTA and FQGTGA. Trimming removed 9 bases at V and 1 base at J, with 13 bases between. Study conclusions and caveats: HIV repertoires spanned narrower CDR3 length ranges than controls. Clonotypes expanded prior to ART showed repertoire dominance at all sampled time points. Blood specimens, gathered between about 2003 and 2018, were possibly obtained under older ART regimens. ART-treated samples gained diversity yet remained below transplant donor controls.

Runs used v3.0 of the immunoSEQ assay and were done at survey level. Here immunoSEQ multiplex PCR was the method, and the copy in TCRdb shows in-frame clones only, minus some. The sample gives some 9,700 clones, around 75% of which show up once; 20% to 25% is in the top ten. Details on this clone: Its antigen is not known.

The chain combines TRBV7-3 with TRBJ2-7; D unclear. The clonotype was recovered from a middle-aged man with HIV. The sample in question was unsorted PBMCs, obtained 1.8 years before starting antiretroviral therapy. The CDR3 protein is CASSADASYEQYF. DNA of the CDR3: TGTGCCAGTTCCGCAGACGCGTCCTACGAGCAGTACTTC.